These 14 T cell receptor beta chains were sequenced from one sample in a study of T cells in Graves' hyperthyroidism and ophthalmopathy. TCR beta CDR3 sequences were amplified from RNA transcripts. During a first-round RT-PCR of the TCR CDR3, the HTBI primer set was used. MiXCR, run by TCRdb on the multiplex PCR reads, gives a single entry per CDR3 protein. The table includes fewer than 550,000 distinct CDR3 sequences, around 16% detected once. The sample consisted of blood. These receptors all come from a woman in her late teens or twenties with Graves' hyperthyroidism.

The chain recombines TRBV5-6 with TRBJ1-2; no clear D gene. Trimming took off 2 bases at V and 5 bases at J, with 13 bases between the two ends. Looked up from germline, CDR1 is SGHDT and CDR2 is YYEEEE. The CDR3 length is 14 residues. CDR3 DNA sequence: TGTGCCAGCAGCTTTTCCGGCGGTATGTATGGCTACACCTTC. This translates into CASSFSGGMYGYTF.

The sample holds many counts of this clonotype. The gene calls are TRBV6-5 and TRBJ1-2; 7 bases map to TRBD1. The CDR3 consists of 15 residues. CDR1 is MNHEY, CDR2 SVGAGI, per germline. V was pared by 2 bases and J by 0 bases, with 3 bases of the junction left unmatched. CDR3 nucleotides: TGTGCCAGCAGTTACAAGGGGGCATCTAACTATGGCTACACCTTC. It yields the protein CASSYKGASNYGYTF.

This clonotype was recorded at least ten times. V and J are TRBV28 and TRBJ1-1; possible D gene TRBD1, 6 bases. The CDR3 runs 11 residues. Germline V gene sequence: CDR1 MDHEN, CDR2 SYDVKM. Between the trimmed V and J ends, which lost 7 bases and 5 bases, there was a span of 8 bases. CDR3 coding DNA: TGTGCCAGCAAGGGGGGGACTGAAGCTTTCTTT. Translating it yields CASKGGTEAFF.

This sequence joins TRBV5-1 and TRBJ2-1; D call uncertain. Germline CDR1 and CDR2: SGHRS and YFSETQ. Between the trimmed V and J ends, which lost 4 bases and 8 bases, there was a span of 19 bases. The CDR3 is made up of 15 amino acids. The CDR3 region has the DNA TGCGCCAGCAGCCAGAGACCCTACCCCCCGGATGAGCAGTTCTTC. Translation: CASSQRPYPPDEQFF.

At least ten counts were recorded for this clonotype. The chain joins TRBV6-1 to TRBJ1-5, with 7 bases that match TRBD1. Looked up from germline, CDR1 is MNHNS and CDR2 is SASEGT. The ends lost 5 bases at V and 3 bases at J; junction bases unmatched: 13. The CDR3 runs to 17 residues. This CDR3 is CASSTRGWTGSNQPQHF. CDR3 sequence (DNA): TGTGCCAGCAGTACCAGGGGATGGACAGGCTCCAATCAGCCCCAGCATTTT.

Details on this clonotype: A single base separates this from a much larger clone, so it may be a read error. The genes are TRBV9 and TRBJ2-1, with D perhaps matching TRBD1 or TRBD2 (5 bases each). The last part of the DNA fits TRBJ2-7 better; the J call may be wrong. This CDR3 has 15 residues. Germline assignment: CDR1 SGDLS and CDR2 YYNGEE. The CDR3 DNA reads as TGTGCCAGCAGCGGGGCCGGGACGAGCAACAATGAGCAGTACTTC. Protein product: CASSGAGTSNNEQYF.

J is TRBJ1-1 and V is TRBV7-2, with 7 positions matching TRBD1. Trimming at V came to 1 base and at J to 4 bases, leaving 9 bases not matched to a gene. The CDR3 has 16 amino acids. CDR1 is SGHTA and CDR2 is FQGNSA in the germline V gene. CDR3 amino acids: CASSLDHQGGVTEAFF. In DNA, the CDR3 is TGTGCCAGCAGCTTAGATCACCAGGGGGGTGTCACTGAAGCTTTCTTT.

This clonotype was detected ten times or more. The CDR3 DNA reads TGTGCCAGCTCACCAGGGTCGGGTCAGCCCCAGCATTTT. Translation: CASSPGSGQPQHF. The rearrangement uses TRBV18 and TRBJ1-5, with D unclear. The CDR3 is 13 amino acids. The V end lost 2 bases, the J end lost 6 bases, and 8 bases lay between the germline ends. From germline, CDR1 is KGHSH and CDR2 LQKENI.

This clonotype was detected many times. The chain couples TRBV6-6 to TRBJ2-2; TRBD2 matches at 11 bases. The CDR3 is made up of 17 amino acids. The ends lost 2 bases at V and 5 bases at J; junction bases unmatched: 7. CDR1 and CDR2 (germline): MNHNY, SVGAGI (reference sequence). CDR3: CASSYRGTSGSTGELFF. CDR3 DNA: TGTGCCAGCAGTTACAGGGGGACTAGCGGTTCTACCGGGGAGCTGTTTTTT.

CDR3 nucleotide sequence: TGTGCCAGCAGCCAGGAAGATGAAAAACTGTTTTTT. Its translation: CASSQEDEKLFF. The rearrangement uses TRBV4-2 and TRBJ1-4; the D is unclear. V was pared by 3 bases and J by 6 bases, with 5 bases between. The CDR3 sequence is 12 residues long. Germline V CDR1 and CDR2: LGHNA, YNFKEQ.

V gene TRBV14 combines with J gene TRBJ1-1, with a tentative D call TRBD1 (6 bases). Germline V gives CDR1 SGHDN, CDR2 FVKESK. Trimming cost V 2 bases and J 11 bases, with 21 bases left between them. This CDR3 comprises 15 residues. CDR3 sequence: CASSQRPGGEGGAFF. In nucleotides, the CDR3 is TGTGCCAGCAGCCAAAGACCGGGAGGGGAAGGGGGGGCTTTCTTT.

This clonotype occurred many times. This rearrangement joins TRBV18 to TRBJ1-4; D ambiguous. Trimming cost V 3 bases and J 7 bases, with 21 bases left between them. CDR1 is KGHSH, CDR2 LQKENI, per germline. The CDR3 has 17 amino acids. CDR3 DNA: TGTGCCAGCTCACCTCGCCCCAGAGGAGGTGGTGGTGAAAAACTGTTTTTT. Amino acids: CASSPRPRGGGGEKLFF.

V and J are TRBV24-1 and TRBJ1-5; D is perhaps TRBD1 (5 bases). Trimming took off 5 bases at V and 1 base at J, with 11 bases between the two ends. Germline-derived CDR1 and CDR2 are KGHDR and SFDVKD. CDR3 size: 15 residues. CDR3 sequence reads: CATSAGGESNQPQHF. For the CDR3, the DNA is TGTGCCACCAGTGCGGGGGGGGAAAGCAATCAGCCCCAGCATTTT.

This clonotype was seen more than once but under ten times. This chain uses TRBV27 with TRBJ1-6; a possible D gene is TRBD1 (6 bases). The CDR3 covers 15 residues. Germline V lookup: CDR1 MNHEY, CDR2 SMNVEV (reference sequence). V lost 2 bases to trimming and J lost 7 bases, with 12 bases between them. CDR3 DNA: TGTGCCAGCAGTTTAAGGGGGACGGCAAATTCACCCCTCCACTTT. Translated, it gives CASSLRGTANSPLHF.